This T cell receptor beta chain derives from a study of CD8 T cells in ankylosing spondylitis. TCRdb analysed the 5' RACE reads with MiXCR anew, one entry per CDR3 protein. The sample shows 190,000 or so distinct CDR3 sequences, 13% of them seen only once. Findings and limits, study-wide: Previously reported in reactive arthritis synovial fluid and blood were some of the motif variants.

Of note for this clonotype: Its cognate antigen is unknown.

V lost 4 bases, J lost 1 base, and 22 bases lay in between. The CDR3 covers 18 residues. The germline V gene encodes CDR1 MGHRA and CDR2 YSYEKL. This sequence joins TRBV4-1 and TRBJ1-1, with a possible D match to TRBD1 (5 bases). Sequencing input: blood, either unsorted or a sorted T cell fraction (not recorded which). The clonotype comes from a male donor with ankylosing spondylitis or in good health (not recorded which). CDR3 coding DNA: TGCGCCAGCAGCCCCCCCCCTGGGCGGGAGGGGAAGAACACTGAAGCTTTCTTT. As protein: CASSPPPGREGKNTEAFF.